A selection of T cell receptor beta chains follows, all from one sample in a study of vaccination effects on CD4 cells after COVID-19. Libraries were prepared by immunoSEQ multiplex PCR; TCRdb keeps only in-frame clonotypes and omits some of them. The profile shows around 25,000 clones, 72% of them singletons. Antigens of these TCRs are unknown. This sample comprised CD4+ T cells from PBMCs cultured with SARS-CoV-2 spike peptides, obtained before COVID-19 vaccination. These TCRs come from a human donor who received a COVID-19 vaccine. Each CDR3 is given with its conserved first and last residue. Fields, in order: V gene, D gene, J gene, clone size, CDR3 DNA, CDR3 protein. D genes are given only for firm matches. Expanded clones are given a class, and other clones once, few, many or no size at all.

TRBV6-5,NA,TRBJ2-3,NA,TGTGCCAGCAGAGCTAGCTGGGACACAGATACGCAGTATTTT,CASRASWDTDTQYF
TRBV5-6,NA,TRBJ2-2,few,TGTGCCAGCAGCATCAGCCAGATGGGACTGGCAGGGGAGCTGTTTTTT,CASSISQMGLAGELFF
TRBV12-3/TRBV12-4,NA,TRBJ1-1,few,TGTGCCAGCAGTTTCGGACGGACTGAAGCTTTCTTT,CASSFGRTEAFF
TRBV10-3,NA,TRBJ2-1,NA,TGTGCCATCAGCTTGGGGGGTATGATAAATGAGCAGTTCTTC,CAISLGGMINEQFF
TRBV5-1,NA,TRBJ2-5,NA,TGCGCCAGCACGTATTCCGGGGTCATCGAGACCCAGTACTTC,CASTYSGVIETQYF
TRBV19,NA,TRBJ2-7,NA,TGTGCCAGTACCCCCGGTGGGGGGTTGAACGAGCAGTACTTC,CASTPGGGLNEQYF
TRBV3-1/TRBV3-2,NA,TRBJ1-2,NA,TGTGCCAGCAGCCTCCAGGGGAGGAACTATGGCTACACCTTC,CASSLQGRNYGYTF
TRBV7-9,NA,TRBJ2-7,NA,TGTGCTATTATTACCGGAGGGACAAACTCCTACGAGCAGTACTTC,CAIITGGTNSYEQYF
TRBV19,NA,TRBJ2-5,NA,TGTGCCAGTAGTATTTCCCGGGGCTTAGAGACCCAGTACTTC,CASSISRGLETQYF
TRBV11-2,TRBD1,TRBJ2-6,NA,TGTGCCAGCAGCTTGGACAGGGGGTTCTCTGGGGCCAACGTCCTGACTTTC,CASSLDRGFSGANVLTF
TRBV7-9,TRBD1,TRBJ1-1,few,TGTGCCAGCAGCCCAAGGGACAGGGCCTATGAAGCTTTCTTT,CASSPRDRAYEAFF
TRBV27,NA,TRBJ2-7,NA,TGTGCCAGCAGTTTATCAGGTACTGTGGTGGAGCAGTACTTC,CASSLSGTVVEQYF
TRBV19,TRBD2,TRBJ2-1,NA,TGTGCCAGTAGGACTAGCGGGGGTTCCTCCTACAATGAGCAGTTCTTC,CASRTSGGSSYNEQFF
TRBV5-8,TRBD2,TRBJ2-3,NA,TGTGCCAGCAGCTTGACGGTTATCGGGGGGGGCACAGATACGCAGTATTTT,CASSLTVIGGGTDTQYF
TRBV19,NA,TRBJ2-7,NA,TGTGCCAGTAGTCGGAGCGGATACGAGCAGTACTTC,CASSRSGYEQYF
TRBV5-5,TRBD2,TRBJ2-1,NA,TGTGCCAGCAGCGGGGATAGCACGGGAGGGGTCTACAATGAGCAGTTCTTC,CASSGDSTGGVYNEQFF
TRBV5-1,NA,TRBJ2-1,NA,TGCGCCAGCAGCTTAGACGGGGCCAGCTCCTACAATGAGCAGTTCTTC,CASSLDGASSYNEQFF
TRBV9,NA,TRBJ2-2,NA,TGTGCCAGCAGCCCTAGGATAGGGCAGTCCCAAACCGGGGAGCTGTTTTTT,CASSPRIGQSQTGELFF
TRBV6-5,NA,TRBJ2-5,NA,TGTGCCAGCAGTTACTCGGCGGGTGGGAACCAAGAGACCCAGTACTTC,CASSYSAGGNQETQYF
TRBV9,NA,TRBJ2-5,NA,TGTGCCAGCAGCTCGAGAGAGGGGCGAGGAGGGACCCAGTACTTC,CASSSREGRGGTQYF
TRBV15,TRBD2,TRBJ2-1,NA,TGTGCCACCAGCAGACCGGCCAGCGGGAAGGGCAATGAGCAGTTCTTC,CATSRPASGKGNEQFF
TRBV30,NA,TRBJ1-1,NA,TGTGCCTGGAGTTCAGGGTTGGAGACTGAAGCTTTCTTT,CAWSSGLETEAFF
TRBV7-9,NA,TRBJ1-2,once,TGTGCCAGCAGCTTAAGCTTGGACAGTAAGACCTATGGCTACACCTTC,CASSLSLDSKTYGYTF
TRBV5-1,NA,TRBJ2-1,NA,TGCGCCAGCAGCCCCCGGACTACATGGAATGAGCAGTTCTTC,CASSPRTTWNEQFF
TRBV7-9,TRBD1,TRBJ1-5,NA,TGTGCCAGCAGCGGCACCGGGACAGGGTCTGTTGGTAGCAATCAGCCCCAGCATTTT,CASSGTGTGSVGSNQPQHF
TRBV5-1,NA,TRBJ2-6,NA,TGCGCCAGCAGCTTGGGCGGAGGGGCGTATCTTAGTGGGGCCAACGTCCTGACTTTC,CASSLGGGAYLSGANVLTF
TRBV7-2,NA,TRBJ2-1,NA,TGTGCCAGCAGCTTAGGCGGAATCTACAATGAGCAGTTCTTC,CASSLGGIYNEQFF
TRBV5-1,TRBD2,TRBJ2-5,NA,TGCGCCAGCAGCTCGACTAGCGACCAAGAGACCCAGTACTTC,CASSSTSDQETQYF
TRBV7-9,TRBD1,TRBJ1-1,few,TGTGCCAGCAGACGACAGGGCTTACAGAACACTGAAGCTTTCTTT,CASRRQGLQNTEAFF
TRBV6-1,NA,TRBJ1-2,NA,TGTGCCAGCAGTGAGGGGTTCGGCATTAACTATGGCTACACCTTC,CASSEGFGINYGYTF
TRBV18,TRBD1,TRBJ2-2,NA,TGTGCCAGCTCAGCAACGGACAGGGCCGGGGAGCTGTTTTTT,CASSATDRAGELFF
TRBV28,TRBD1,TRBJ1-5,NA,TGTGCCAGCAGCGGACAGGTTGTTGGGGGCAATCAGCCCCAGCATTTT,CASSGQVVGGNQPQHF
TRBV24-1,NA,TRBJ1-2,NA,TGTGCCACCAGTGATTGGGAGCACAGGGCTGACTATGGCTACACCTTC,CATSDWEHRADYGYTF
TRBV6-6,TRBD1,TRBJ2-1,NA,TGTGCCAGCAGCACCGGGACAGGGGGCACTTGGCAGTTCTTC,CASSTGTGGTWQFF
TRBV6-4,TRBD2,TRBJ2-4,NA,TGTGCCAGCAGTGACTCGACAAATCCCGGGAGGAGCTGGGCCAAAAACATTCAGTACTTC,CASSDSTNPGRSWAKNIQYF
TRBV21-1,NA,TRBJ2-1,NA,TGTGCCAGCAGCAAAGTTAGGACAGGGGGAGGATACAATGAGCAGTTCTTC,CASSKVRTGGGYNEQFF
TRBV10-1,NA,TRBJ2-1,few,TGCGCCAGCAGCCGGCTAGGGAATGAGCAGTTCTTC,CASSRLGNEQFF
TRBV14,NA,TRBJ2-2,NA,TGTGCCAGCAGCCAACTGACCGGGGAGCTGTTTTTT,CASSQLTGELFF
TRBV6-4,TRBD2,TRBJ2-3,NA,TGTGCCAGCAGTGCTAGCGCGGGGGGCACAGATACGCAGTATTTT,CASSASAGGTDTQYF
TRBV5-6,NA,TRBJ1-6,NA,TGTGCCAGCAGCTTGAGCGGGGGCTCCTATAATTCACCCCTCCACTTT,CASSLSGGSYNSPLHF
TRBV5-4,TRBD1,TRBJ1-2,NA,TGTGCCAGCAGCCAGGGCTCAGACAGGGGATATGGCTACACCTTC,CASSQGSDRGYGYTF
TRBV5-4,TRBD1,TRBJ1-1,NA,TGTGCCAGCAGACACGACAGGGGGTCCCCTGAAGCTTTCTTT,CASRHDRGSPEAFF
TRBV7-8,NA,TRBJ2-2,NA,TGTGCCAGCGGCCCGAATAGGGCAACCAGGGGAGGGGCGAACACCGGGGAGCTGTTTTTT,CASGPNRATRGGANTGELFF
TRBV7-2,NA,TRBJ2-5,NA,TGTGCCAGCAGCCCTGGGGGGGCAGAGACCCAGTACTTC,CASSPGGAETQYF
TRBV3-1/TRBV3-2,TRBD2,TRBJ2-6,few,TGTGCCAGCAGCCCGGGACTAGCGGGGTCTGGGGCCAACGTCCTGACTTTC,CASSPGLAGSGANVLTF
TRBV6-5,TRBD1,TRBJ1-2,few,TGTGCCAGCAGTTACTCGACAGGGGGTCACTATGGCTACACCTTC,CASSYSTGGHYGYTF
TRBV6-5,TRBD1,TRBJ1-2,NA,TGTGCCAGCAGTCGTTCGGGACAGCCTTATGGCTACACCTTC,CASSRSGQPYGYTF
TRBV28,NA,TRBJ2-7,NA,TGTGCCAGCAGCTTAAGGGGGGGTAAGGGCTCCTACGAGCAGTACTTC,CASSLRGGKGSYEQYF
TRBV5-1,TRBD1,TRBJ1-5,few,TGCGCCAGCAGCCCAGAGGGACAGGGGGCGGGACAGCCCCAGCATTTT,CASSPEGQGAGQPQHF
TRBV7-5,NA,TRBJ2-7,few,TGTGTCAGAAGCTTTGCCACCACCCCCTACGAGCAGTACTTC,CVRSFATTPYEQYF
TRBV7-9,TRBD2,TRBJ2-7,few,TGTGCCAGCGCAAAGCGGGAGGGCCGATCCTACGAGCAGTACTTC,CASAKREGRSYEQYF
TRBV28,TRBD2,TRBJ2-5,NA,TGTGCCAGCAGTTTATGGACTAGCCAAAAGACCCAGTACTTC,CASSLWTSQKTQYF
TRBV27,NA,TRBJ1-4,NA,TGTGCCAGCAACCCACTGTTAATGTCGAGGAGTAATGAAAAACTGTTTTTT,CASNPLLMSRSNEKLFF